The entry that follows covers one T cell receptor beta chain sequence. Its antigen is not identified. V lost 6 bases to trimming and J lost 8 bases; unmatched junction nucleotides: 11. The V gene's germline CDR1 is SEHNR and CDR2 FQNEAQ (reference sequence). CDR3 size: 15 residues. This entry is derived from a study of T cells after yellow fever vaccination. Broader study findings: A small share of clonotypes appeared in both CD4 and CD8 compartments. Contamination by abundant bulk-population clonotypes could be present in FACS-sorted repertoires.

A universal primer site and UMIs were added as TCR cDNA was made by 5'RACE template switching. Each CDR3 protein is one row after TCRdb ran MiXCR on the 5' RACE reads. The sample has just under 600,000 distinct CDR3 sequences, approximately 15% seen once; the top ten hold around an eighth. J is TRBJ2-1 and V is TRBV7-9, with 9 bases fitting TRBD1. This clonotype was obtained from a man aged 25 to 45 who received the YFV17D yellow fever vaccine. This specimen was PBMCs, taken on the day of the yellow fever booster vaccination. CDR3 residues: CASSPGTGTSDEQFF. The DNA for the CDR3 is TGTGCCAGCAGTCCCGGGACAGGGACCTCGGATGAGCAGTTCTTC.